A single sample gave rise to the 2 T cell receptor beta chains below, sequenced in a study of Graves' ophthalmopathy and Graves' hyperthyroidism. RNA transcripts were the template, and TCR beta CDR3 regions were amplified from them. Second-round multiplex PCR followed a first-round RT-PCR using HTBI primers. TCRdb passed the multiplex PCR reads through MiXCR, listing each CDR3 protein once. The table lists 500,000 to 600,000 distinct CDR3 sequences, about 40% of them singletons. The sequencing input was peripheral blood or thyroid tissue (not recorded which). These receptors all come from an adult man with Graves' hyperthyroidism.

V usage is TRBV2 and J usage is TRBJ2-7, with D maybe TRBD1 (5 bases). Trimming removed 6 bases from V and 3 bases from J, with 27 bases in between. Germline CDR1 is SNHLY and CDR2 is FYNNEI. The CDR3 is 18 amino acids. CDR3 sequence (DNA): TGTGCCAGCAGAGGGGAATCGGGTCTCGAGACCCCATACTACGAGCAGTACTTC. Translating gives CASRGESGLETPYYEQYF.

This clonotype occurred once. Just one base apart from a much larger clone, this may be a read error. This sequence joins TRBV5-1 and TRBJ1-2; TRBD1 might be the D (5 bases). The germline V gene encodes CDR1 SGHRS and CDR2 YFSETQ. V was trimmed by 4 bases and J by 4 bases, leaving 17 bases between them. The CDR3 totals 15 residues. The DNA for the CDR3 is TGCGCCAGCAGCCGGGACTTAATCACTACCTATGGCTACACCTTC. It yields the protein CASSRDLITTYGYTF.